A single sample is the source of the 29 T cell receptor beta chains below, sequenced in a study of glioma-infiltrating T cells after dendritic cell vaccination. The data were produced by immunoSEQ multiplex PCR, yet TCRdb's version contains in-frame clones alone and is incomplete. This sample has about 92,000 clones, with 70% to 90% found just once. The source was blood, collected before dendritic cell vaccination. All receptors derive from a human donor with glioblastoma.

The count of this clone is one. CDR3 nucleotides: TGTGCCAGTCAATCCCAATCCTTCTCCGCAGGGGGCTCTGGAAACACCATATATTTT. It translates to CASQSQSFSAGGSGNTIYF. The chain combines TRBV7-9 with TRBJ1-3; 7 bases agree with TRBD1. CDR1 SEHNR and CDR2 FQNEAQ come from the germline V gene (reference sequence). J was trimmed by 0 bases and V by 9 bases; bases with no gene match: 20. The CDR3 consists of 19 residues.

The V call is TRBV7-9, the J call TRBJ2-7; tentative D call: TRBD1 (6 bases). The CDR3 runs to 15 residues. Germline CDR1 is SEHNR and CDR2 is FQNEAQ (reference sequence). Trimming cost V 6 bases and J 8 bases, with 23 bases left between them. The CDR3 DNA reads TGTGCCAGCAGACTTTTCCCCGAACAGGGATCTAAGCAGTACTTC. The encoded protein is CASRLFPEQGSKQYF. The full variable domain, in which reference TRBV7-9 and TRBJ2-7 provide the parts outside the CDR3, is DTGVSQNPRHKITKRGQNVTFRCDPISEHNRLYWYRQTLGQGPEFLTYFQNEAQLEKSRLLSDRFSAERPKGSFSTLEIQRTEQGDSAMYLCASRLFPEQGSKQYFGPGTRLTVT.

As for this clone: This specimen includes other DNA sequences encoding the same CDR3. CDR3 coding DNA: TGTGCCAGCAGTTACACCGGGACAGCGACCTACGAGCAGTACTTC. The encoded protein is CASSYTGTATYEQYF. The chain is built from TRBV6-5 and TRBJ2-7; 7 positions match TRBD1. The CDR3 runs to 15 residues. J gave up 2 bases and V 2 bases, and 6 bases lay outside the gene matches. In germline, CDR1 is MNHEY, CDR2 SVGAGI.

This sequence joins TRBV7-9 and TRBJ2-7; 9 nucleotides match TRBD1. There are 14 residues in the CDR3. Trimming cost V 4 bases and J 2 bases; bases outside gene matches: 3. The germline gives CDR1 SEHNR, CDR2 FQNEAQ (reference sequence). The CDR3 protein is CASSYGTGPYEQYF. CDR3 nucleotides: TGTGCCAGCAGCTACGGGACAGGGCCCTACGAGCAGTACTTC.

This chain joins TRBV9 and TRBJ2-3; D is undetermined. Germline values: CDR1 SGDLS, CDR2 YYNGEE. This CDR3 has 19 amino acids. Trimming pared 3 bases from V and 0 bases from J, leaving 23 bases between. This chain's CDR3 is CASSGPSQYPQASTDTQYF. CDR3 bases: TGTGCCAGCAGCGGCCCCAGTCAGTACCCCCAGGCTAGCACAGATACGCAGTATTTT.

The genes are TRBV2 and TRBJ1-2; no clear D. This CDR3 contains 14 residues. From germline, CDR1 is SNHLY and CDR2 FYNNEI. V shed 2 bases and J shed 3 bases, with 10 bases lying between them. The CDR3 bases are TGTGCCAGCAGTGAATCGTCAGGATACTATGGCTACACCTTC. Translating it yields CASSESSGYYGYTF.

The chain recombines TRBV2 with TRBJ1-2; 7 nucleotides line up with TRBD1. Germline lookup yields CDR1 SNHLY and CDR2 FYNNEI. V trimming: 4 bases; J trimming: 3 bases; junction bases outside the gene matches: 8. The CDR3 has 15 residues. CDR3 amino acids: CASSGLRQGDYGYTF. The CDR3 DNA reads TGTGCCAGCAGTGGGTTACGGCAGGGGGACTATGGCTACACCTTC.

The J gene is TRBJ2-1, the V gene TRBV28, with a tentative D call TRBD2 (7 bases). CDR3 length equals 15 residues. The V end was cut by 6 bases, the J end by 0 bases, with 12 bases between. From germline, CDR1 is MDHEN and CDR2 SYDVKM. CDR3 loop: CASSVGGLSYNEQFF. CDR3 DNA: TGTGCCAGCAGCGTGGGGGGGCTCTCCTACAATGAGCAGTTCTTC.

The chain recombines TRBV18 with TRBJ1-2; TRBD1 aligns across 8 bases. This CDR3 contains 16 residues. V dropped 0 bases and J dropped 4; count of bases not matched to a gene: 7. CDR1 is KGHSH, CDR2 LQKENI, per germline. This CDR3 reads CASSPPGQELSYGYTF. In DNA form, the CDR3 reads TGTGCCAGCTCACCACCGGGACAGGAGCTTTCCTATGGCTACACCTTC.

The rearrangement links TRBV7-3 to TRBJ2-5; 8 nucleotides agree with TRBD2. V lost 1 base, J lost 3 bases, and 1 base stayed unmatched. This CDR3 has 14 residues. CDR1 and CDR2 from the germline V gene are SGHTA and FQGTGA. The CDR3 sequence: CASSLNGGEETQYF. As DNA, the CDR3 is TGTGCCAGCAGCTTAAACGGGGGGGAAGAGACCCAGTACTTC. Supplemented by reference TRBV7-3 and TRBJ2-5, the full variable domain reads GAGVSQTPSNKVTEKGKYVELRCDPISGHTALYWYRQSLGQGPEFLIYFQGTGAADDSGLPNDRFFAVRPEGSVSTLKIQRTERGDSAVYLCASSLNGGEETQYFGPGTRLLVL.

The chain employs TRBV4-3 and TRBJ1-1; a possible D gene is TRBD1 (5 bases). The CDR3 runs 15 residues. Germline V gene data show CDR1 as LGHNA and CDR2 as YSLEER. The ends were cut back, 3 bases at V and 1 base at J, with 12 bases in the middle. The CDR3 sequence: CASSQAGTENTEAFF. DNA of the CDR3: TGCGCCAGCAGCCAGGCCGGGACTGAGAACACTGAAGCTTTCTTT.

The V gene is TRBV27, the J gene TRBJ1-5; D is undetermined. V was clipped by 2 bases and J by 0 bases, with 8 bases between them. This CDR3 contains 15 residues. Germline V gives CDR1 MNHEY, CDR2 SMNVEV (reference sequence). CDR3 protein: CASSLISGSNQPQHF. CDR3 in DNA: TGTGCCAGCAGTTTAATCAGTGGTAGCAATCAGCCCCAGCATTTT.

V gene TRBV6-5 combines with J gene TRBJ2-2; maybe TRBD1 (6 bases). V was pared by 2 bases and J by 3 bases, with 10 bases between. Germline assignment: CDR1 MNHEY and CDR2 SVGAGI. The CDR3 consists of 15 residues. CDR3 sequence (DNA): TGTGCCAGCAGTTACAGGGACACCTACACCGGGGAGCTGTTTTTT. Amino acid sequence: CASSYRDTYTGELFF.

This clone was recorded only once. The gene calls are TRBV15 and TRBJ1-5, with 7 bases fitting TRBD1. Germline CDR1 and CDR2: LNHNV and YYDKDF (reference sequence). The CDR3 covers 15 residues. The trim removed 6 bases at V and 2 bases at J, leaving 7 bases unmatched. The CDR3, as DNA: TGTGCCACCAGTCCGTCCGGGACAGGCAATCAGCCCCAGCATTTT. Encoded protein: CATSPSGTGNQPQHF. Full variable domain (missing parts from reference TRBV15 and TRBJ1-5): DAMVIQNPRYQVTQFGKPVTLSCSQTLNHNVMYWYQQKSSQAPKLLFHYYDKDFNNEADTPDNFQSRRPNTSFCFLDIRSPGLGDTAMYLCATSPSGTGNQPQHFGDGTRLSIL.

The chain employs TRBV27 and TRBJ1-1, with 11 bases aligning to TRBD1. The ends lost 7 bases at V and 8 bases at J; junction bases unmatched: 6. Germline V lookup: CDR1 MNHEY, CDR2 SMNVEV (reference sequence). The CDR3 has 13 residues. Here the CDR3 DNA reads TGTGCCAGCATGGACAGGGGGCGGGGAGAAGCTTTCTTT. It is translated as CASMDRGRGEAFF.

In DNA form, the CDR3 reads TGTGCCAGCAGCTTGGTTACGGGGGGTACCAACACAGATACGCAGTATTTT. It codes for CASSLVTGGTNTDTQYF. The chain uses TRBV5-6 and TRBJ2-3; TRBD2 aligns across 7 bases. Germline CDR1 is SGHDT and CDR2 is YYEEEE. The CDR3 is 17 amino acids. V dropped 0 bases and J dropped 2; count of bases not matched to a gene: 9.

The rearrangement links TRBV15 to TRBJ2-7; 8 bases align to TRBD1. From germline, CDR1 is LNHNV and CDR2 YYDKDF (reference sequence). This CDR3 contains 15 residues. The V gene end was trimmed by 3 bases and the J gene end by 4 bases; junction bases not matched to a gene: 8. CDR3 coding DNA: TGTGCCACCAGCAGGCAGGGGGGACAGGCGTACGAGCAGTACTTC. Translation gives CATSRQGGQAYEQYF.

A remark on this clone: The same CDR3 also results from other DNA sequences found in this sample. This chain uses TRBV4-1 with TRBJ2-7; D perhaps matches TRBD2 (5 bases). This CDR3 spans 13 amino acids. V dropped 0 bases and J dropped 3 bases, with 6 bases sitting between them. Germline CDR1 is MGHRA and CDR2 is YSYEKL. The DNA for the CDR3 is TGCGCCAGCAGCCAAGATCGGGGCTACGAGCAGTACTTC. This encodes CASSQDRGYEQYF.

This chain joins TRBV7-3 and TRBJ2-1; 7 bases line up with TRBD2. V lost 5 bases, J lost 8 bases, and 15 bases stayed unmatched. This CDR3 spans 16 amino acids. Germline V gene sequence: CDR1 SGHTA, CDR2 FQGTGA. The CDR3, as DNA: TGTGCCAGCAGCCCCGTTATGGGAGGGCCTACAGATGAGCAGTTCTTC. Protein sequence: CASSPVMGGPTDEQFF.

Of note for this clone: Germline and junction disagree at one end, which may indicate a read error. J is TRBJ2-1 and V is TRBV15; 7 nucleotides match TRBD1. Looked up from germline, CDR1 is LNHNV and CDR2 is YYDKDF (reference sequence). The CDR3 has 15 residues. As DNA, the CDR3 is TGTGCCACCAGCGGAGACAGGGCTATGTACAATGAGCAGTTCTTC. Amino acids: CATSGDRAMYNEQFF.

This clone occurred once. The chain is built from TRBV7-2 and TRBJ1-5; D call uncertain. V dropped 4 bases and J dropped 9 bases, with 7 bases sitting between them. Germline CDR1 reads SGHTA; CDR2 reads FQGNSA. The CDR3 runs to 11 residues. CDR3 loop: CASSSSGPQHF. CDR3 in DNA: TGTGCCAGCAGCTCCTCAGGGCCCCAGCATTTT.

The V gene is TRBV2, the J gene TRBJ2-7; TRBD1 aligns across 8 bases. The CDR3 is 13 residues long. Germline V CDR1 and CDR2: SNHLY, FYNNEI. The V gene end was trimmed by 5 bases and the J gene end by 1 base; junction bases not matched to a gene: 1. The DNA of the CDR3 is TGTGCCAGCAGTCGGGACAGGTCCTACGAGCAGTACTTC. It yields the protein CASSRDRSYEQYF. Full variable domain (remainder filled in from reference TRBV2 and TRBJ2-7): EPEVTQTPSHQVTQMGQEVILRCVPISNHLYFYWYRQILGQKVEFLVSFYNNEISEKSEIFDDQFSVERPDGSNFTLKIRSTKLEDSAMYFCASSRDRSYEQYFGPGTRLTVT.

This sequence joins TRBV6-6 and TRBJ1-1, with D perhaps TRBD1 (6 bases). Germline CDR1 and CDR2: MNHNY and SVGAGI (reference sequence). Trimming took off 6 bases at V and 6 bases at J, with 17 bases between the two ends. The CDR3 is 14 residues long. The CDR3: CASSHLLDSSEAFF. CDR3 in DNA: TGTGCCAGCAGCCACCTCCTGGACAGCTCTGAAGCTTTCTTT.

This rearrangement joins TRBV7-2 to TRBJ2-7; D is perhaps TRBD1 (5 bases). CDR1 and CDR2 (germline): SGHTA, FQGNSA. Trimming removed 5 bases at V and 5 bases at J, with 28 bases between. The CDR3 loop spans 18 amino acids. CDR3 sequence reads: CASSPRSISREDKNEQYF. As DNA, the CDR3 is TGTGCCAGCAGCCCTAGGAGTATATCCAGGGAAGATAAAAACGAGCAGTACTTC.

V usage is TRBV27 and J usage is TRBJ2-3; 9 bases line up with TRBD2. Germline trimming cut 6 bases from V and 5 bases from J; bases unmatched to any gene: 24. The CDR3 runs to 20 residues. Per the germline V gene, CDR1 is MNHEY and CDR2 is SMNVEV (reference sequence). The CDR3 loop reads CASSRGGTSPISVPLDTQYF. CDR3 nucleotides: TGTGCCAGCAGCCGGGGGGGGACTAGCCCGATATCGGTTCCCCTAGATACGCAGTATTTT.

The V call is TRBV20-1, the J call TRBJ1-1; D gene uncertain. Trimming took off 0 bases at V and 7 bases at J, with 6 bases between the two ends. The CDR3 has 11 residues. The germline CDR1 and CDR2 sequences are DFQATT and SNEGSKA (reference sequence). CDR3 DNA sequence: TGCAGTGCTAGAGATTTAGATGAAGCTTTCTTT. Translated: CSARDLDEAFF.

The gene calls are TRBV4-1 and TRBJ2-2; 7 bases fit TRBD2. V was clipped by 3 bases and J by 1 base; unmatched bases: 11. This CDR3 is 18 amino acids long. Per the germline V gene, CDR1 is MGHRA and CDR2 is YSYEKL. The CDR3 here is CASSQTHPGLQNTGELFF. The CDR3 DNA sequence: TGCGCCAGCAGCCAGACACATCCGGGACTACAGAACACCGGGGAGCTGTTTTTT.

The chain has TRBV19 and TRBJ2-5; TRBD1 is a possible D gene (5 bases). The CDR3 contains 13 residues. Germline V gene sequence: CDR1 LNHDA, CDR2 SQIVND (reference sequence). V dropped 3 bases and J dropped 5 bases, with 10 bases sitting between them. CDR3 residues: CASSIRTRETQYF. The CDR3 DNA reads TGTGCCAGTAGTATTCGGACACGTGAGACCCAGTACTTC.

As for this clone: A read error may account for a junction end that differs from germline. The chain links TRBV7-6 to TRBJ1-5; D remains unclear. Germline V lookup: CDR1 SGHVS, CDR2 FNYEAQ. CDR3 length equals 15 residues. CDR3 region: CASSLGSVGNQPQHF. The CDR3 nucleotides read TGTGCCAGCAGTTTAGGGAGTGTCGGCAATCAGCCCCAGCATTTT.